This T cell receptor (beta chain) appears in the sequencing data of a study of identifying expanded T cells in peripheral blood. TCRdb's table, derived via immunoSEQ multiplex PCR, lists solely in-frame clones and lacks some. The data show 90,000 to 110,000 clones, about 88% seen once. Trimming left V 2 bases short and J 7 bases short, with 9 bases between. The CDR3 has 13 residues. Germline V CDR1 and CDR2: ENHRY, SYGVKD. Study outcomes and limitations: Differentially abundant clones: 0.95 to 1.5 between replicates, around 16 at roughly 2 weeks, 18 to 20 at four.

Collection occurred without any documented infections or immune events in donors. Comments on this clone: As yet, its antigen is unknown.

This clonotype was obtained from a person between 18 and 75 years old in good health. The sequencing input was blood. The chain is built from TRBV10-3 and TRBJ2-4; no reliable D call. CDR3 sequence (DNA): TGTGCCATCAGTGAGCTTACGAAGAACATTCAGTACTTC. It yields the protein CAISELTKNIQYF.